These 8 T cell receptor beta chains were sequenced from one sample in a study of blood T cell repertoires in COVID-19. Using immunoSEQ multiplex PCR, the repertoire was profiled, and TCRdb retains in-frame clones only, with some absent. This table has tens of thousands of clones, 70% to 85% appearing once. The material sequenced was peripheral blood. All receptors come from a man in his forties or fifties with active or convalescent COVID-19.

The chain recombines TRBV7-2 with TRBJ2-7; the D gene is possibly TRBD2 (5 bases). Trimming shortened V by 4 bases and J by 6 bases, and 10 bases separated the two germline ends. Germline V lookup: CDR1 SGHTA, CDR2 FQGNSA. This CDR3 spans 12 amino acids. The CDR3 DNA sequence: TGTGCCAGCAGCTATAGTGAGGGCGAGCAGTACTTC. Its protein product is CASSYSEGEQYF. The variable domain in full, completed from reference TRBV7-2 and TRBJ2-7, reads GAGVSQSPSNKVTEKGKDVELRCDPISGHTALYWYRQSLGQGLEFLIYFQGNSAPDKSGLPSDRFSAERTGGSVSTLTIQRTQQEDSAVYLCASSYSEGEQYFGPGTRLTVT.

The chain joins TRBV6-5 to TRBJ1-1; the D gene is possibly TRBD1 (5 bases). The CDR3 contains 14 residues. The germline gives CDR1 MNHEY, CDR2 SVGAGI. The ends were cut back, 2 bases at V and 0 bases at J, with 7 bases in the middle. This CDR3 reads CASSYGGVNTEAFF. The CDR3 coding sequence is TGTGCCAGCAGTTACGGGGGGGTGAACACTGAAGCTTTCTTT.

The gene calls are TRBV5-6 and TRBJ2-5, with 12 bases matching TRBD1. Germline CDR1 reads SGHDT; CDR2 reads YYEEEE. Trimming took 1 base from V and 3 from J; bases not matched to a gene: 4. CDR3 length: 16 amino acids. CDR3 region: CASSLLGTGGEETQYF. CDR3 sequence (DNA): TGTGCCAGCAGCTTGCTCGGGACAGGGGGCGAAGAGACCCAGTACTTC.

J is TRBJ1-1 and V is TRBV14, with D uncertain. The germline V gene has CDR1 SGHDN and CDR2 FVKESK. V lost 0 bases and J lost 1, with 6 bases in between. The CDR3 is made up of 14 amino acids. The CDR3 coding sequence is TGTGCCAGCAGCCAAGACTGGCCGAACACTGAAGCTTTCTTT. This encodes CASSQDWPNTEAFF.

The chain's CDR3 is CATSGGFSNTDTQYF. CDR3 coding DNA: TGTGCCACCAGTGGAGGGTTCTCGAACACAGATACGCAGTATTTT. The genes are TRBV24-1 and TRBJ2-3; a weak D match, TRBD2 (5 bases). The germline V and J ends were trimmed by 5 bases and 2 bases, with 13 bases remaining between them. Germline values: CDR1 KGHDR, CDR2 SFDVKD. This CDR3 contains 15 residues.

The chain joins TRBV29-1 to TRBJ2-3; no clear D gene. From germline, CDR1 is SQVTM and CDR2 ANQGSEA. This CDR3 is built from 13 residues. V shed 4 bases and J shed 2 bases, with 10 bases lying between them. This CDR3 reads CSVVHGVTDTQYF. The CDR3 DNA is TGCAGCGTTGTCCATGGAGTCACAGATACGCAGTATTTT.

The chain recombines TRBV5-1 with TRBJ2-5; 10 nucleotides line up with TRBD2. This CDR3 contains 14 residues. V lost 4 bases, J lost 5 bases, and 5 bases stayed unmatched. Germline assignment: CDR1 SGHRS and CDR2 YFSETQ. CDR3 DNA sequence: TGCGCCAGCAGCGGAGCGGGGGGGCCGGAGACCCAGTACTTC. Translated, it gives CASSGAGGPETQYF.

The chain combines TRBV18 with TRBJ2-5; D remains ambiguous. The CDR3 sequence is 15 residues long. Per germline, CDR1 KGHSH and CDR2 LQKENI. V lost 1 base and J lost 7, with 16 bases in between. The CDR3: CASSPRSTLMGTQYF. The CDR3 DNA reads as TGTGCCAGCTCACCACGTAGCACCCTCATGGGGACCCAGTACTTC.